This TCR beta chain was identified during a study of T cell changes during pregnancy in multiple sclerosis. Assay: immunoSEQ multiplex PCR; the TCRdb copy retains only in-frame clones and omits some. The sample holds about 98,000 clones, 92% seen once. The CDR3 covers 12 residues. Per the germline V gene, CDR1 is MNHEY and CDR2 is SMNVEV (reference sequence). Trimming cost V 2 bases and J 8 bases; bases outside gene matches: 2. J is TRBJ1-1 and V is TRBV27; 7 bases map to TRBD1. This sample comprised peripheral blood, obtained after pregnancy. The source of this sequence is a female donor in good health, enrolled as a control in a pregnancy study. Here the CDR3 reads CASSLTGAEAFF. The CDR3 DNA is TGTGCCAGCAGTTTAACAGGGGCCGAAGCTTTCTTT.